Shown below are 10 T cell receptor beta chains from a single sample sequenced in a study of shared clonotypes between healthy human individuals. Using immunoSEQ multiplex PCR, the repertoire was profiled, and TCRdb retains in-frame clones only, with some absent. Among about 190,000 clones, 65% to 80% were seen once, and the ten largest hold over 9.5%. Sequences were obtained from memory CD4+ T cells sorted from blood. Specified subset: CD45RA-negative fraction. Every receptor here comes from a man younger than 40 in good health.

There are many counts of this clone. The rearrangement uses TRBV15 and TRBJ2-7, with 8 bases fitting TRBD1. CDR3 length equals 14 residues. Germline V gene data show CDR1 as LNHNV and CDR2 as YYDKDF (reference sequence). J gave up 4 bases and V 5 bases, and 7 bases lay outside the gene matches. The CDR3 sequence is CATSFRTGKYEQYF. The CDR3 DNA sequence: TGTGCCACCAGCTTTCGGACAGGGAAGTACGAGCAGTACTTC. The variable domain in full, with the rest retrieved from reference TRBV15 and TRBJ2-7, is DAMVIQNPRYQVTQFGKPVTLSCSQTLNHNVMYWYQQKSSQAPKLLFHYYDKDFNNEADTPDNFQSRRPNTSFCFLDIRSPGLGDTAMYLCATSFRTGKYEQYFGPGTRLTVT.

V usage is TRBV5-1 and J usage is TRBJ2-5; 13 bases line up with TRBD2. Germline-derived CDR1 and CDR2 are SGHRS and YFSETQ. The V gene end was trimmed by 4 bases and the J gene end by 4 bases; junction bases not matched to a gene: 10. The CDR3 length is 17 residues. CDR3 nucleotides: TGCGCCAGCAGCGAGGGACTAGCGGGAAATCTCGCAGAGACCCAGTACTTC. Its protein is CASSEGLAGNLAETQYF.

This clone was detected a few times. This chain links TRBV14 with TRBJ1-1; maybe TRBD1 (6 bases). Germline loops: CDR1 SGHDN, CDR2 FVKESK. Trimming stripped 4 bases from V and 5 bases from J, with 14 bases between. This CDR3 has 14 amino acids. CDR3 DNA sequence: TGTGCCAGCAGCCGGGGGCTCCTCGGGACTGAAGCTTTCTTT. It yields the protein CASSRGLLGTEAFF.

In its sample, this clone was seen a few times. J is TRBJ2-1 and V is TRBV28; a weak D match, TRBD2 (5 bases). The CDR3 extends over 14 amino acids. V was pared by 2 bases and J by 8 bases, with 13 bases between. From germline, CDR1 is MDHEN and CDR2 SYDVKM. CDR3 protein: CASSLATFGDEQFF. The CDR3 DNA follows: TGTGCCAGCAGTTTAGCTACCTTCGGGGATGAGCAGTTCTTC.

The chain has TRBV7-6 and TRBJ2-3, with D tentatively TRBD2 (7 bases). Germline V gene data show CDR1 as SGHVS and CDR2 as FNYEAQ. The CDR3 is 13 amino acids. The ends were cut back, 5 bases at V and 6 bases at J, with 12 bases in the middle. CDR3 sequence: CASSPRGADTQYF. The CDR3 coding sequence is TGTGCCAGCAGCCCCCGGGGGGCGGATACGCAGTATTTT. Drawing the rest from reference TRBV7-6 and TRBJ2-3, the complete variable domain is GAGVSQSPRYKVTKRGQDVALRCDPISGHVSLYWYRQALGQGPEFLTYFNYEAQQDKSGLPNDRFSAERPEGSISTLTIQRTEQRDSAMYRCASSPRGADTQYFGPGTRLTVL.

Only a few counts were recorded for this clone. In DNA form, the CDR3 reads TGTGCCAGCAGTATAGGGACCTCAAACTACGAGCAGTACTTC. Protein sequence: CASSIGTSNYEQYF. This chain connects TRBV2 to TRBJ2-7, with D perhaps given as TRBD1 or TRBD2 (5 bases each). Germline V lookup: CDR1 SNHLY, CDR2 FYNNEI. The V end lost 5 bases, the J end lost 3 bases, and 14 bases lay between the germline ends. This CDR3 contains 14 residues.

A single count supports this clone. The J gene is TRBJ1-1, the V gene TRBV5-1, with D possibly being TRBD1 (5 bases). The CDR3 sequence is 12 residues long. The ends were cut back, 4 bases at V and 11 bases at J, with 15 bases in the middle. The germline CDR1 and CDR2 sequences are SGHRS and YFSETQ. The CDR3 DNA is TGCGCCAGCAGCCGGGAGGGGCCAGAGGCTTTCTTT. It encodes CASSREGPEAFF.

This clone was observed a single time. The chain is built from TRBV7-3 and TRBJ2-7; the D gene is possibly TRBD1 (6 bases). Germline CDR1 reads SGHTA; CDR2 reads FQGTGA. This CDR3 has 17 residues. The germline V and J ends were trimmed by 4 bases and 3 bases, with 22 bases remaining between them. The CDR3 region is CASSSDVSGTRGYEQYF. The DNA for the CDR3 is TGTGCCAGCAGCTCTGACGTTTCTGGGACACGGGGCTACGAGCAGTACTTC. Full variable domain (outside the CDR3, taken from reference TRBV7-3 and TRBJ2-7): GAGVSQTPSNKVTEKGKYVELRCDPISGHTALYWYRQSLGQGPEFLIYFQGTGAADDSGLPNDRFFAVRPEGSVSTLKIQRTERGDSAVYLCASSSDVSGTRGYEQYFGPGTRLTVT.

The gene calls are TRBV28 and TRBJ2-1, with a tentative D call TRBD2 (6 bases). Germline V gives CDR1 MDHEN, CDR2 SYDVKM. CDR3 size: 14 residues. Trimming pared 1 base from V and 13 bases from J, leaving 17 bases between. The DNA for the CDR3 is TGTGCCAGCAGTTTATTTTCGGAGGGTTCTCAACAGTTCTTC. Protein: CASSLFSEGSQQFF.

The chain joins TRBV25-1 to TRBJ2-7, with 7 bases identical to TRBD1. V lost 9 bases, J lost 0 bases, and 17 bases stayed unmatched. There are 17 residues in the CDR3. Germline-derived CDR1 and CDR2 are MGHDK and SYGVNS. The CDR3, as DNA: TGTGCCAGTTCTATGGGCATAACAGGGGCCATCTCCTACGAGCAGTACTTC. Encoded protein: CASSMGITGAISYEQYF.